This T cell receptor beta chain stems from a study of T cells expressing NK-cell markers. Study-level information: The study drew TCR beta repertoires from sorted CD3+CD56+NKG2C+, CD3+CD56+NKG2C- and CD3+CD56-NKG2C+ T cells.

Study-level results: Leadership of the CD3+CD56-NKG2C+ fraction also belonged to these clonotypes in a handful of donors. It was still unclear whether expanded NKG2C+ T cell clones were HCMV specific.

Synthesis of TCR beta cDNA relied on 5'RACE template switching carrying UMIs. TCRdb processed the 5' RACE reads again and assigns one entry to each CDR3 protein, with no DNA. This specimen shows 300,000 to 500,000 distinct CDR3 sequences; the ten leading clones hold approximately 12%. A remark on this clonotype: Its antigen remains unidentified.

The sequencing sample was made of blood T cells: a sorted CD56 or NKG2C T cell subset, CD4+ or CD8+ T cells, or bulk PBMC T cells (not recorded which). This receptor was taken from a woman aged 45-65 years in good health.

This chain's CDR3 is CASSYDGENTEAFF. The chain is built from TRBV6-5 and TRBJ1-1. This CDR3 is 14 amino acids long. The V gene's germline CDR1 is MNHEY and CDR2 SVGAGI.